These 24 T cell receptor beta chains originate from one sample sequenced in a study of OX40 agonist ivuxolimab in advanced cancers. The repertoire was sequenced with immunoSEQ multiplex PCR; TCRdb's copy has only in-frame clones and lacks some. The data contain 95,000 to 150,000 clones, 93% of them singletons. The source material was CD4+ or CD8+ T cells sorted from blood, sampled in a trial of the OX40 agonist ivuxolimab. All receptors derive from an adult with an advanced solid tumor such as melanoma, head and neck, liver or kidney cancer.

The chain joins TRBV19 to TRBJ1-5, with a tentative D call TRBD1 (6 bases). This CDR3 is built from 18 residues. Trimming removed 3 bases from V and 0 bases from J, with 18 bases in between. CDR1 and CDR2 from the germline V gene are LNHDA and SQIVND (reference sequence). The CDR3 region is CASSINVFGTLSNQPQHF. CDR3 DNA: TGTGCCAGTAGTATTAATGTGTTTGGGACACTTAGCAATCAGCCCCAGCATTTT.

The chain joins TRBV7-9 to TRBJ1-4; D remains unclear. This CDR3 region has 14 residues. The germline V and J ends were trimmed by 5 bases and 8 bases, with 15 bases remaining between them. Germline-derived CDR1 and CDR2 are SEHNR and FQNEAQ (reference sequence). The CDR3 DNA reads TGTGCCAGCAGCCAAGCAGTTCCGAGGGAAAAACTGTTTTTT. Its translation is CASSQAVPREKLFF.

The chain has TRBV27 and TRBJ2-4, with TRBD2 as a possible D gene (6 bases). The germline V and J ends were trimmed by 7 bases and 1 base, with 23 bases remaining between them. The CDR3 spans 18 residues. The V gene's germline CDR1 is MNHEY and CDR2 SMNVEV (reference sequence). Here the CDR3 reads CASTPSQGGVSAKNIQYF. The CDR3 DNA sequence: TGTGCCAGCACCCCAAGCCAGGGAGGAGTTTCGGCCAAAAACATTCAGTACTTC.

The chain is built from TRBV4-1 and TRBJ1-5, with D unclear. Germline CDR1 and CDR2: MGHRA and YSYEKL. Trimming shortened V by 5 bases and J by 0 bases, and 11 bases separated the two germline ends. There are 15 residues in the CDR3. The DNA of the CDR3 is TGCGCCAGCAGCTCAGGTACACTTAGCAATCAGCCCCAGCATTTT. Protein product: CASSSGTLSNQPQHF.

V usage is TRBV28 and J usage is TRBJ1-6; a possible D gene is TRBD1 (6 bases). This CDR3 is built from 16 residues. Germline V gives CDR1 MDHEN, CDR2 SYDVKM. V lost 1 base and J 1 base, leaving 8 bases between the germline ends. The CDR3 reads CASSLSGTSYNSPLHF. The CDR3 DNA reads TGTGCCAGCAGTTTATCGGGGACATCCTATAATTCACCCCTCCACTTT.

CDR3 nucleotide sequence: TGTGCCAGCAGTTCGCGGGCGGGGGGGCTTGAGACCAATGAGCAGTTCTTC. This translates into CASSSRAGGLETNEQFF. The chain recombines TRBV28 with TRBJ2-1, with 9 nucleotides matching TRBD2. Per the germline V gene, CDR1 is MDHEN and CDR2 is SYDVKM. Trimming cost V 4 bases and J 6 bases; bases outside gene matches: 13. This CDR3 region has 17 residues.

The chain combines TRBV19 with TRBJ1-5; the match to TRBD1 covers 9 bases. This CDR3 is 15 amino acids long. The trim removed 6 bases at V and 4 bases at J, leaving 7 bases unmatched. Germline-derived CDR1 and CDR2 are LNHDA and SQIVND (reference sequence). DNA for the CDR3: TGTGCCAGTAGACCCGACAGGGGGAGGAATCAGCCCCAGCATTTT. It specifies CASRPDRGRNQPQHF.

This clone was detected only once. V is TRBV5-4 and J is TRBJ1-1; D might be TRBD1 (5 bases). This CDR3 has 14 residues. The V end lost 10 bases, the J end lost 5 bases, and 21 bases lay between the germline ends. Germline-derived CDR1 and CDR2 are SGHNT and YYREEE (reference sequence). CDR3 region: CAQAWGGEGTEAFF. DNA of the CDR3: TGTGCCCAAGCTTGGGGAGGGGAGGGTACTGAAGCTTTCTTT.

The chain has TRBV18 and TRBJ2-5; D is undetermined. V lost 2 bases and J 1 base, leaving 8 bases between the germline ends. The germline V gene has CDR1 KGHSH and CDR2 LQKENI. The CDR3 is 14 residues long. The CDR3: CASSPGQFQETQYF. DNA of the CDR3: TGTGCCAGCTCACCAGGCCAGTTCCAAGAGACCCAGTACTTC.

The genes are TRBV27 and TRBJ1-1; D remains unclear. Germline V gene sequence: CDR1 MNHEY, CDR2 SMNVEV (reference sequence). V was cut by 3 bases and J by 0 bases, with 5 bases left in between. The CDR3 has 13 amino acids. CDR3 in amino acids: CASSFALNTEAFF. CDR3 sequence (DNA): TGTGCCAGCAGTTTCGCCCTGAACACTGAAGCTTTCTTT.

The genes are TRBV7-9 and TRBJ2-2, with 7 bases fitting TRBD2. There are 16 residues in the CDR3. Trimming removed 5 bases from V and 0 bases from J; junction bases left unmatched: 6. Germline values: CDR1 SEHNR, CDR2 FQNEAQ (reference sequence). The CDR3 here is CASSPPGGTNTGELFF. The CDR3 DNA follows: TGTGCCAGCAGCCCCCCGGGGGGAACGAACACCGGGGAGCTGTTTTTT.

The CDR3 DNA sequence: TGTGCCAGCAGACTCCTGGGACTAGCGGGGGGCACAGATACGCAGTATTTT. Residues: CASRLLGLAGGTDTQYF. The chain combines TRBV28 with TRBJ2-3; 14 nucleotides match TRBD2. This CDR3 has 17 residues. The junction had 6 bases not matched to a gene; V was cut back by 6 bases and J by 1 base. Germline CDR1 and CDR2: MDHEN and SYDVKM.

The V gene is TRBV4-2, the J gene TRBJ2-2, with 13 bases fitting TRBD2. The germline gives CDR1 LGHNA, CDR2 YNFKEQ. The V gene end was trimmed by 4 bases and the J gene end by 0 bases; junction bases not matched to a gene: 5. This CDR3 is built from 18 residues. CDR3 residues: CASSRELAGGTNTGELFF. The CDR3 DNA reads TGTGCCAGCAGCCGGGAACTAGCGGGGGGGACGAACACCGGGGAGCTGTTTTTT.

The chain links TRBV5-5 to TRBJ2-2; 10 bases align to TRBD2. Losses at the gene ends were 4 bases for V and 4 bases for J; bases not matched to a gene: 7. CDR3 length equals 16 residues. Germline V gene data show CDR1 as SGHKS and CDR2 as YYEKEE (reference sequence). The CDR3: CASSSLAGGATGELFF. The CDR3 DNA sequence: TGTGCCAGCAGCAGCTTAGCGGGGGGCGCCACCGGGGAGCTGTTTTTT.

This clone was seen a single time. The chain employs TRBV7-2 and TRBJ2-1; D remains unclear. Germline CDR1 reads SGHTA; CDR2 reads FQGNSA. Trimming cost V 2 bases and J 6 bases, with 5 bases left between them. CDR3 length: 12 amino acids. DNA of the CDR3: TGTGCCAGCAGCTTAACACTCAATGAGCAGTTCTTC. Protein: CASSLTLNEQFF.

The chain uses TRBV28 and TRBJ2-3; 13 bases line up with TRBD2. With 6 bases clipped from V and 5 bases from J, the junction kept 8 bases outside the gene matches. CDR3 length: 16 amino acids. The germline V gene has CDR1 MDHEN and CDR2 SYDVKM. The CDR3 nucleotides read TGTGCCAGCAGCAAACTAGCGGGGGGGTTAGGAGATACGCAGTATTTT. This sequence encodes CASSKLAGGLGDTQYF.

The genes are TRBV28 and TRBJ1-5; 9 nucleotides line up with TRBD1. With 5 bases clipped from V and 7 bases from J, the junction kept 9 bases outside the gene matches. The CDR3 is 15 amino acids. Germline assignment: CDR1 MDHEN and CDR2 SYDVKM. DNA for the CDR3: TGTGCCAGCAGTACCGGACAGGGGAGGAACCAGCCCCAGCATTTT. This encodes CASSTGQGRNQPQHF.

The chain combines TRBV15 with TRBJ1-5; 9 bases are shared with TRBD1. V lost 8 bases to trimming and J lost 4 bases; unmatched junction nucleotides: 9. Germline-derived CDR1 and CDR2 are LNHNV and YYDKDF (reference sequence). The length of the CDR3 is 15 residues. Here the CDR3 DNA reads TGTGCCACCTGCCCAGGACAGGGGATTAATCAGCCCCAGCATTTT. Amino acids: CATCPGQGINQPQHF.

The chain uses TRBV19 and TRBJ2-5; TRBD2 aligns across 11 bases. Per germline, CDR1 LNHDA and CDR2 SQIVND (reference sequence). V trimming: 11 bases; J trimming: 1 base; junction bases outside the gene matches: 15. The CDR3 contains 17 residues. CDR3 sequence: CAGPGGGTSGTQETQYF. The CDR3 DNA follows: TGTGCCGGACCCGGAGGGGGGACTAGCGGAACCCAAGAGACCCAGTACTTC.

The chain combines TRBV7-2 with TRBJ2-3, with unresolved D. The germline gives CDR1 SGHTA, CDR2 FQGNSA. This CDR3 is 17 amino acids long. Trimming took off 5 bases at V and 2 bases at J, with 20 bases between the two ends. The CDR3 region has the DNA TGTGCCAGCAGCCCGAGGACCCTCCTGTACTACACAGATACGCAGTATTTT. It encodes CASSPRTLLYYTDTQYF.

The chain has TRBV2 and TRBJ2-7; D possibly uses TRBD1 or TRBD2 (5 bases each). Germline V gives CDR1 SNHLY, CDR2 FYNNEI. The CDR3 has 13 amino acids. V was trimmed by 5 bases and J by 3 bases, leaving 11 bases between them. CDR3: CASSRDRRYEQYF. CDR3 bases: TGTGCCAGCAGTCGGGACCGCCGCTACGAGCAGTACTTC.

V and J are TRBV28 and TRBJ2-7, with D possibly matching TRBD1 (6 bases). This CDR3 spans 15 amino acids. Germline V gene sequence: CDR1 MDHEN, CDR2 SYDVKM. Trimming removed 6 bases from V and 1 base from J, with 16 bases in between. CDR3 loop: CASSLMGAASYEQYF. In DNA, the CDR3 is TGTGCCAGCAGCCTCATGGGGGCGGCTTCCTACGAGCAGTACTTC. The full variable domain, rest sourced from reference TRBV28 and TRBJ2-7, is DVKVTQSSRYLVKRTGEKVFLECVQDMDHENMFWYRQDPGLGLRLIYFSYDVKMKEKGDIPEGYSVSREKKERFSLILESASTNQTSMYLCASSLMGAASYEQYFGPGTRLTVT.

This clone was found once. This chain uses TRBV6-4 with TRBJ2-1, with D possibly TRBD2 on 6 matching bases. Germline lookup yields CDR1 MRHNA and CDR2 SNTAGT. V was pared by 0 bases and J by 3 bases, with 12 bases between. The CDR3 consists of 16 residues. CDR3 sequence (DNA): TGTGCCAGCAGTGACTCAGGGACTCCGAACTACAATGAGCAGTTCTTC. This codes for CASSDSGTPNYNEQFF.

The chain is built from TRBV5-8 and TRBJ1-5; 7 bases match TRBD1. V dropped 1 base and J dropped 3; count of bases not matched to a gene: 7. CDR3 length: 16 residues. Germline V lookup: CDR1 SGHTS, CDR2 YDEGEE. DNA for the CDR3: TGTGCCAGCAGCTTGAAAGGGGGCAACCTCAATCAGCCCCAGCATTTT. It codes for CASSLKGGNLNQPQHF. The full variable domain, with the rest looked up from reference TRBV5-8 and TRBJ1-5, is EAGVTQSPTHLIKTRGQQATLRCSPISGHTSVYWYQQALGLGLQFLLWYDEGEERNRGNFPPRFSGRQFPNYSSELNVNALELEDSALYLCASSLKGGNLNQPQHFGDGTRLSIL.